The 16 T cell receptor beta chains below all came from one sample that was sequenced in a study of response to subunit inactivated influenza vaccine. TCRdb reprocessed the RT-PCR reads with MiXCR, giving one entry per CDR3 protein. Among a few hundred thousand distinct CDR3 sequences, 22% were seen once, and the ten largest hold about a tenth. The sample consisted of PBMCs from blood, taken about 19 months after vaccination. The receptors originated from a man aged 50 to 75 who received an inactivated influenza vaccine.

The chain has TRBV11-3 and TRBJ2-1, with D perhaps matching TRBD1 (6 bases). From germline, CDR1 is SGHNT and CDR2 YENEEA. The V end lost 5 bases, the J end lost 3 bases, and 20 bases lay between the germline ends. The CDR3 spans 17 residues. The CDR3 DNA follows: TGTGCCAGCAGCCCAGGGGTACTGGGGCGCGACTACAATGAGCAGTTCTTC. The encoded protein is CASSPGVLGRDYNEQFF.

This clonotype has a count of ten or more. CDR3 nucleotide sequence: TGCGCCAGCAGCTTGGGCAGTCACTATGGCTACACCTTC. Protein: CASSLGSHYGYTF. The chain couples TRBV5-1 to TRBJ1-2; D call uncertain. The CDR3 spans 13 residues. CDR1 and CDR2 (germline): SGHRS, YFSETQ. V lost 0 bases to trimming and J lost 3 bases, with 6 bases between them.

Only a few counts were recorded for this clonotype. The chain couples TRBV7-9 to TRBJ2-5, with D possibly matching TRBD2 (6 bases). This CDR3 is built from 14 residues. Germline CDR1 reads SEHNR; CDR2 reads FQNEAQ (reference sequence). Trimming stripped 0 bases from V and 3 bases from J, with 8 bases between. The CDR3 protein is CASSLARTKETQYF. The CDR3 DNA reads as TGTGCCAGCAGCTTAGCGAGGACTAAAGAGACCCAGTACTTC.

The chain has TRBV20-1 and TRBJ2-3; 7 nucleotides agree with TRBD2. With V trimmed by 5 bases and J by 4 bases, 6 bases remained unmatched. The CDR3 is 13 amino acids. Germline-derived CDR1 and CDR2 are DFQATT and SNEGSKA (reference sequence). The CDR3 DNA sequence: TGCAGTGCTCCCTGGGGGGGATCAGATACGCAGTATTTT. Translation: CSAPWGGSDTQYF.

This clonotype was found a few times. The V gene is TRBV4-3, the J gene TRBJ1-2; 7 nucleotides match TRBD1. CDR3 length: 15 amino acids. V lost 4 bases, J lost 4 bases, and 9 bases stayed unmatched. Germline V gene data show CDR1 as LGHNA and CDR2 as YSLEER. The CDR3 DNA is TGCGCCAGCAGCCCAGGGGGGCAGGGAGTCTATGGCTACACCTTC. Its translation is CASSPGGQGVYGYTF.

The chain is built from TRBV7-2 and TRBJ2-5; the D is unclear. With 1 base removed from V and 1 base from J, the gap between germline ends came to 10 bases. CDR1 is SGHTA and CDR2 is FQGNSA in the germline V gene. The CDR3 has 15 residues. CDR3 nucleotides: TGTGCCAGCAGCTTAGGATTTATGATCCAAGAGACCCAGTACTTC. Amino acid sequence: CASSLGFMIQETQYF.

This clonotype was detected only a few times. The chain employs TRBV28 and TRBJ2-2; 7 bases line up with TRBD2. From germline, CDR1 is MDHEN and CDR2 SYDVKM. The CDR3 sequence is 12 residues long. With V trimmed by 8 bases and J by 7 bases, 4 bases remained unmatched. As DNA, the CDR3 is TGTGCCAGCCGTAGGGAGGGCGGGGAGCTGTTTTTT. This translates into CASRREGGELFF.

V usage is TRBV29-1 and J usage is TRBJ2-1; no reliable D call. Germline CDR1 is SQVTM and CDR2 is ANQGSEA. This CDR3 region has 12 residues. V was trimmed by 3 bases and J by 9 bases, leaving 12 bases between them. CDR3 loop: CSVEGPRGEQFF. The CDR3 bases are TGCAGCGTTGAGGGCCCCAGAGGTGAGCAGTTCTTC.

The table lists this clonotype with a few counts. The chain has TRBV29-1 and TRBJ2-7; D is possibly TRBD1 (5 bases). The CDR3 covers 16 residues. Germline CDR1 reads SQVTM; CDR2 reads ANQGSEA. V was pared by 6 bases and J by 1 base, with 22 bases between. The CDR3 is CSVEMYTPDSSYEQYF. The DNA of the CDR3 is TGCAGCGTCGAAATGTACACGCCTGACAGTTCCTACGAGCAGTACTTC.

This clonotype showed up just a few times. The chain recombines TRBV6-2 or TRBV6-3 with TRBJ1-1; TRBD1 aligns across 9 bases. The CDR3 covers 15 residues. Germline assignment: CDR1 MNHEY and CDR2 SVGEGT. Trimming removed 3 bases from V and 0 bases from J; junction bases left unmatched: 2. CDR3 protein: CASSYGDRVNTEAFF. The DNA of the CDR3 is TGTGCCAGCAGTTATGGGGACAGGGTGAACACTGAAGCTTTCTTT.

This clonotype occurred many times. The chain employs TRBV4-3 and TRBJ1-2; D perhaps matches TRBD1 (6 bases). This CDR3 contains 16 residues. Germline V lookup: CDR1 LGHNA, CDR2 YSLEER. The V gene lost 2 bases and the J gene lost 5 bases, with 18 bases spanning the gap. CDR3 residues: CASSQSGQSGGYGYTF. CDR3 nucleotide sequence: TGCGCCAGCAGCCAATCGGGACAATCGGGCGGGTATGGCTACACCTTC.

The J gene is TRBJ2-3, the V gene TRBV10-3, with D unclear. Trimming removed 3 bases from V and 8 bases from J, with 15 bases in between. Germline lookup yields CDR1 ENHRY and CDR2 SYGVKD. The CDR3 totals 14 residues. The CDR3: CAISENPSRRTQYF. The DNA for the CDR3 is TGTGCCATCAGTGAAAACCCCTCGAGGCGTACGCAGTATTTT.

Notes on this clonotype: A read error is possible here, since a much larger clone lies one base away. This chain links TRBV7-9 with TRBJ2-6, with D unclear. The CDR3 has 15 residues. Trimming took 1 base from V and 0 from J, leaving 4 bases between them. Germline CDR1 and CDR2: SEHNR and FQNEAQ (reference sequence). The CDR3 region is CASSLGVSGANVLTF. In DNA, the CDR3 is TGTGCCAGCAGCTTAGGCGTCTCTGGGGCCAACGTCCTGACTTTC.

This sequence joins TRBV9 and TRBJ1-6; possible D gene TRBD1, 6 bases. V lost 3 bases and J lost 7, with 17 bases in between. The germline V gene has CDR1 SGDLS and CDR2 YYNGEE. CDR3 length equals 16 residues. The CDR3 is CASSAGGLNGNSPLHF. In DNA form, the CDR3 reads TGTGCCAGCAGCGCCGGGGGGCTCAATGGAAATTCACCCCTCCACTTT.

This chain joins TRBV3-1 and TRBJ2-3; 10 bases line up with TRBD2. The CDR3 loop spans 18 amino acids. Looked up from germline, CDR1 is LGHDT and CDR2 is YNNKEL (reference sequence). V dropped 0 bases and J dropped 0; count of bases not matched to a gene: 6. The CDR3 DNA follows: TGTGCCAGCAGCCAAGATAAGGTAGCGGGGGGTAGCACAGATACGCAGTATTTT. It encodes CASSQDKVAGGSTDTQYF.

This clonotype was seen only a few times. The rearrangement links TRBV29-1 to TRBJ2-3; maybe TRBD2 (5 bases). The CDR3 loop spans 12 amino acids. Per germline, CDR1 SQVTM and CDR2 ANQGSEA. V gave up 6 bases and J gave up 0 bases, with 7 bases separating them. CDR3 amino acids: CSVTGSTDTQYF. CDR3 nucleotides: TGCAGCGTAACGGGAAGCACAGATACGCAGTATTTT.